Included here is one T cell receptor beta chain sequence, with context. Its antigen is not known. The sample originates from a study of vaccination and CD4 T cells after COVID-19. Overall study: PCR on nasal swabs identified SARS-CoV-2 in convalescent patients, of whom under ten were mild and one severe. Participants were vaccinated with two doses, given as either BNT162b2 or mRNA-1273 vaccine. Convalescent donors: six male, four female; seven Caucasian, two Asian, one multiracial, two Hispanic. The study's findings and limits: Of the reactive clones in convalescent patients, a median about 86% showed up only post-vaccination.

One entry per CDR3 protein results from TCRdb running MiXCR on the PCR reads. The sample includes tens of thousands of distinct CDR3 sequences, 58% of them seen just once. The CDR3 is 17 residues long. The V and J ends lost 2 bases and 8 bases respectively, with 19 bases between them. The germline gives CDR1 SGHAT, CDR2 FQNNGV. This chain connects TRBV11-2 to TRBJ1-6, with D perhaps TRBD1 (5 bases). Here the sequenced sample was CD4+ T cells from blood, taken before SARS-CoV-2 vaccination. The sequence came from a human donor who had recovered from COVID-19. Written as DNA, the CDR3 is TGTGCCAGCAGCTTACGGGGCTCGGTGGGTCTCGATTCACCCCTCCACTTT. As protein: CASSLRGSVGLDSPLHF.